The 21 T cell receptor beta chains listed next were all sequenced from one sample in a study of response to subunit inactivated influenza vaccine. TCRdb redid the calling of the RT-PCR reads with MiXCR, one entry per CDR3 protein. This sample carries about 540,000 distinct CDR3 sequences, approximately 20% of them seen once, and the ten largest clones take approximately 3%. The sample also formed part of further work on T cells expressing NK-cell markers. This second study notes: cDNA encoding TCR beta was synthesized via 5'RACE template switching incorporating UMIs.

The starting material was CD4+ T cells sorted from PBMCs, obtained about 12 days after vaccination. These TCRs come from a man aged 45-65 years who received an inactivated influenza vaccine.

V is TRBV5-1 and J is TRBJ1-6; D unresolved. Trimming cost V 0 bases and J 9 bases, with 13 bases left between them. The germline V gene has CDR1 SGHRS and CDR2 YFSETQ. The CDR3 length is 15 residues. CDR3 DNA: TGCGCCAGCAGCTTGGGCGAAAATAATGGTTCACCCCTCCACTTT. This sequence encodes CASSLGENNGSPLHF.

This clonotype was seen a handful of times. The V call is TRBV5-1, the J call TRBJ2-1, with TRBD2 identical over 11 bases. CDR3 length: 15 residues. Unmatched junction bases numbered 7, after V lost 5 bases and J lost 6 bases. Germline-derived CDR1 and CDR2 are SGHRS and YFSETQ. The CDR3 spells CASSNLAGGVNEQFF. In DNA form, the CDR3 reads TGCGCCAGCAGTAACCTAGCGGGAGGTGTCAATGAGCAGTTCTTC.

The chain uses TRBV30 and TRBJ2-6; no reliable D call. Germline V lookup: CDR1 GTSNPN, CDR2 SVGIG (reference sequence). The V and J ends lost 1 base and 2 bases respectively, with 9 bases between them. The CDR3 loop spans 15 amino acids. The CDR3 here is CAWSELRTGANVLTF. CDR3 DNA: TGTGCCTGGAGTGAGTTGAGGACTGGGGCCAACGTCCTGACTTTC.

This clonotype was recorded only once. The rearrangement joins TRBV5-1 to TRBJ1-1; D remains ambiguous. V was cut by 0 bases and J by 0 bases, with 12 bases left in between. Germline assignment: CDR1 SGHRS and CDR2 YFSETQ. The CDR3 covers 16 residues. The CDR3 loop reads CASSLAGGELNTEAFF. The CDR3 DNA reads TGCGCCAGCAGCTTGGCCGGTGGGGAATTGAACACTGAAGCTTTCTTT.

The table lists this clonotype with a count of one. A read error may explain this, as a much larger clone is one base away. J is TRBJ2-3 and V is TRBV24-1; D is perhaps TRBD1 or TRBD2 (5 bases each). The V gene's germline CDR1 is KGHDR and CDR2 SFDVKD. The CDR3 is 16 residues long. Here the CDR3 reads CVTSDPGTPSTDTQYF. As DNA, the CDR3 is TGTGTCACCAGTGACCCAGGGACGCCGAGCACAGATACGCAGTATTTT.

This clonotype occurred a few times. The chain is built from TRBV24-1 and TRBJ2-3, with 15 bases fitting TRBD2. The CDR3 is made up of 17 amino acids. Germline CDR1 KGHDR, CDR2 SFDVKD. With V trimmed by 6 bases and J by 5 bases, 8 bases remained unmatched. CDR3 protein: CATSLPGLAGGKDTQYF. The CDR3 DNA sequence: TGTGCCACCAGTCTCCCGGGACTAGCGGGGGGCAAAGATACGCAGTATTTT.

The CDR3 is CASSGAGTPYEQYF. CDR3 coding DNA: TGTGCCAGCAGCGGCGCCGGGACACCTTACGAGCAGTACTTC. The rearrangement links TRBV7-9 to TRBJ2-7, with a possible D match to TRBD1 (6 bases). Looked up from germline, CDR1 is SEHNR and CDR2 is FQNEAQ (reference sequence). The CDR3 is 14 amino acids. The V and J ends lost 5 bases and 4 bases respectively, with 15 bases between them.

The V gene is TRBV6-2 or TRBV6-3, the J gene TRBJ2-1, with a tentative D call TRBD2 (5 bases). V lost 4 bases to trimming and J lost 15 bases, with 19 bases between them. Per the germline V gene, CDR1 is MNHEY and CDR2 is SVGEGT. The CDR3 has 13 residues. CDR3 loop: CASSSRTPLRPFF. CDR3 bases: TGTGCCAGCAGTTCCAGGACTCCCCTGAGGCCGTTCTTC.

The rearrangement uses TRBV7-9 and TRBJ2-1; TRBD2 agrees at 8 bases. The J segment lost 6 bases and the V segment lost 1 base, leaving 8 bases of the junction unmatched. Germline V gene lookup returns CDR1 SEHNR and CDR2 FQNEAQ (reference sequence). The CDR3 totals 16 residues. CDR3 region: CASSLVPGGAPNEQFF. The CDR3 DNA reads as TGTGCCAGCAGCTTAGTCCCGGGAGGGGCCCCCAATGAGCAGTTCTTC.

The chain employs TRBV7-6 and TRBJ2-7, with D possibly being TRBD1 (5 bases). The CDR3 spans 15 residues. The V end lost 3 bases, the J end lost 2 bases, and 14 bases lay between the germline ends. CDR1 is SGHVS, CDR2 FNYEAQ, per germline. DNA for the CDR3: TGTGCCAGCAGCTTTAGGGCCCAAGGGGCCTACGAGCAGTACTTC. The encoded protein is CASSFRAQGAYEQYF.

V usage is TRBV4-1 and J usage is TRBJ2-7; 9 bases fit TRBD1. This CDR3 region has 15 residues. V dropped 4 bases and J dropped 1; count of bases not matched to a gene: 5. The germline CDR1 and CDR2 sequences are MGHRA and YSYEKL. CDR3 loop: CASSPAGTGSYEQYF. In DNA form, the CDR3 reads TGCGCCAGCAGCCCAGCCGGGACAGGGTCCTACGAGCAGTACTTC.

The chain couples TRBV20-1 to TRBJ2-3; the D call may be TRBD1 or TRBD2 (5 bases each). CDR3 length: 15 amino acids. Trimming took 2 bases from V and 0 from J, leaving 12 bases between them. Germline loops: CDR1 DFQATT, CDR2 SNEGSKA (reference sequence). The CDR3: CSARRDGSSTDTQYF. The CDR3 bases are TGCAGTGCTAGAAGGGACGGATCTAGCACAGATACGCAGTATTTT.

This chain connects TRBV20-1 to TRBJ2-2; perhaps D is TRBD1 or TRBD2 (6 bases each). Trimming removed 3 bases at V and 4 bases at J, with 12 bases between. This CDR3 contains 14 residues. Germline V gene data show CDR1 as DFQATT and CDR2 as SNEGSKA (reference sequence). Written as DNA, the CDR3 is TGCAGTGCTAGCCCGGGGGCTAGCACCGGGGAGCTGTTTTTT. Its protein is CSASPGASTGELFF.

This clonotype was recorded a few times. This chain connects TRBV6-1 to TRBJ1-3; no definite D call. Germline V lookup: CDR1 MNHNS, CDR2 SASEGT. This CDR3 spans 17 amino acids. V was shortened by 5 bases and J by 0 bases, with 17 bases between the two germline ends. DNA of the CDR3: TGTGCCAGCAGTCCTACGGTTTTTAGGAGCTCTGGAAACACCATATATTTT. As protein: CASSPTVFRSSGNTIYF.

The chain carries TRBV13 and TRBJ1-3, with D unclear. This CDR3 is built from 14 residues. The V end was cut by 3 bases, the J end by 4 bases, with 10 bases between. Germline V gives CDR1 PRHDT, CDR2 FYEKMQ (reference sequence). The CDR3 DNA is TGTGCCAGCAGCTTGGGTGACTTCGGAAACACCATATATTTT. Translation gives CASSLGDFGNTIYF.

This clonotype showed up just a few times. This chain connects TRBV12-3 or TRBV12-4 to TRBJ1-6; possible D gene TRBD1, 6 bases. The CDR3 sequence is 16 residues long. The V gene lost 3 bases and the J gene lost 4 bases, with 13 bases spanning the gap. The CDR3 nucleotides are TGTGCCAGCAGTTTGGGGACACTTATTTATAATTCACCCCTCCACTTT. Protein: CASSLGTLIYNSPLHF.

This clonotype occurred a few times. V usage is TRBV10-3 and J usage is TRBJ1-1; maybe TRBD1 (5 bases). The CDR3 has 13 residues. V was shortened by 6 bases and J by 4 bases, with 12 bases between the two germline ends. CDR1 ENHRY and CDR2 SYGVKD come from the germline V gene. CDR3 amino acids: CAIRGTLGTEAFF. The CDR3 nucleotides read TGTGCCATCAGGGGGACCCTGGGCACTGAAGCTTTCTTT.

The chain links TRBV10-3 to TRBJ2-3; 7 bases are shared with TRBD1. V lost 10 bases, J lost 0 bases, and 10 bases stayed unmatched. Per germline, CDR1 ENHRY and CDR2 SYGVKD. CDR3 length equals 15 residues. CDR3 in DNA: TGTGCCACCGCCACGACAGGGAAGAGCACAGATACGCAGTATTTT. Amino acid sequence: CATATTGKSTDTQYF.

This clonotype was observed a handful of times. This rearrangement joins TRBV18 to TRBJ2-2; D perhaps matches TRBD2 (5 bases). V was cut by 2 bases and J by 1 base, with 11 bases left in between. The CDR3 is 16 residues long. Germline-derived CDR1 and CDR2 are KGHSH and LQKENI. Here the CDR3 reads CASSPVGSGNTGELFF. In DNA, the CDR3 is TGTGCCAGCTCACCAGTAGGCAGCGGGAACACCGGGGAGCTGTTTTTT.

V and J are TRBV11-2 and TRBJ2-5, with TRBD1 matching 8 bases. Trimming at V came to 5 bases and at J to 8 bases, leaving 13 bases not matched to a gene. Germline values: CDR1 SGHAT, CDR2 FQNNGV. The CDR3 runs 15 residues. Here the CDR3 DNA reads TGTGCCAGCAGCCTTACGGACAGGGCGGACTATACCCAGTACTTC. It codes for CASSLTDRADYTQYF.

This clonotype was seen more than once but under ten times. The rearrangement joins TRBV5-5 to TRBJ1-1, with D possibly matching TRBD1 (5 bases). Trimming stripped 4 bases from V and 3 bases from J, with 16 bases between. The length of the CDR3 is 15 residues. CDR1 and CDR2 from the germline V gene are SGHKS and YYEKEE (reference sequence). This CDR3 reads CASSRLTVPHTEAFF. As DNA, the CDR3 is TGTGCCAGCAGCCGATTGACAGTCCCCCACACTGAAGCTTTCTTT.